The entry that follows covers one T cell receptor beta chain sequence. Its antigen is currently unknown. The CDR3 spans 16 residues. Unmatched junction bases numbered 5, after V lost 6 bases and J lost 2 bases. Germline values: CDR1 MNHNY, CDR2 SVGAGI (reference sequence). Time point indicated: baseline, week 1 (first vaccination visit). The treatment was: pre-vaccination baseline after standard-of-care therapy. Donors harbored newly found WHO grade 3 or 4 IDH1-mutant, ATRX-lost astrocytomas. Produced via immunoSEQ multiplex PCR; TCRdb's table is partial and in-frame only. The sample lists approximately 15,000 clones, about 95% occurring once. The sample originates from a study of a mutant IDH1 vaccine in newly diagnosed glioma. Across the whole study: Mean patient age was approximately 39 years; about 60% were male and around 38% female.

Study results and caveats: Immune responses arising from the vaccine appeared in roughly 95% of patients.

The source was peripheral blood mononuclear cells (PBMCs), collected from a glioma patient treated with radiotherapy, temozolomide or both. The J gene is TRBJ2-2, the V gene TRBV6-6, with TRBD2 identical over 11 bases. This sequence originates from a woman under 30 with glioma. Some clones in this sample may be carry-over from other donors' samples. CDR3: CASRPTSGGNTGELFF. CDR3 nucleotides: TGTGCCAGCAGACCTACTAGCGGGGGAAACACCGGGGAGCTGTTTTTT.